This T cell receptor (beta chain) was recovered during a study of technical replicates of blood from several donors. CDR1 SGHTA and CDR2 FQGNSA come from the germline V gene. Deletions cut 7 bases from V and 7 bases from J, with 14 bases between. This CDR3 has 13 amino acids. This clone was picked up one time. Only in-frame clones appear in the TCRdb table, and some are missing; sequencing was by immunoSEQ multiplex PCR. The top ten hold roughly 0.17% of the sample, which has around 63,000 clones, roughly 98% seen once. The V call is TRBV7-2, the J call TRBJ1-5; D not resolved. The source is a human donor in good health. Sequenced: T cells isolated from PBMCs. The CDR3 region is CASNYPPGQPQHF. The CDR3 coding sequence is TGTGCCAGCAACTACCCCCCTGGGCAGCCCCAGCATTTT.